Below, 14 T cell receptor beta chains from the same sample are listed, as sequenced in a study of T-cell memory formation after mild COVID-19 (TCRdb year 2021). Receptor amplification or capture employed 5' RACE. The reads were generated on an Illumina NovaSeq 6000. TCRdb itself trimmed the public reads at Q25 with fastp, ran MiXCR and retained productive beta chains. Each CDR3 protein appears once, grouped with its most common genes and DNA. The sample table shows 300,000 to 400,000 distinct CDR3 sequences, and 20% to 25% are seen once. Approximately 12% of the sample is held by the ten biggest clonotypes. Sequenced material: PBMCs or a T cell subset sorted from them (not recorded which). Receptor source: an adult woman who had mild COVID-19 (a few samples of this study predate the infection). The sample titles of this study are shuffled in the database, so cell type and time point are left out; the donor was told from shared clones.

This clonotype came up a few times. The rearrangement links TRBV5-1 to TRBJ1-5; D is possibly TRBD1 (5 bases). The germline V gene encodes CDR1 SGHRS and CDR2 YFSETQ. V was clipped by 9 bases and J by 0 bases, with 10 bases between them. This CDR3 region has 13 residues. CDR3 bases: TGCGCCACCCCGGGGGGTAGCAATCAGCCCCAGCATTTT. It yields the protein CATPGGSNQPQHF.

This clonotype has a handful of counts. The gene calls are TRBV4-2 and TRBJ2-3, with D perhaps matching TRBD2 (5 bases). The CDR3 loop spans 16 amino acids. Germline V gives CDR1 LGHNA, CDR2 YNFKEQ. V was clipped by 4 bases and J by 4 bases, with 18 bases between them. The DNA of the CDR3 is TGTGCCAGCAGCCCGGTGAAGCGGTTCCCCCCAGATACGCAGTATTTT. Translating gives CASSPVKRFPPDTQYF.

Only a few counts were recorded for this clonotype. The rearrangement joins TRBV4-3 to TRBJ2-1; 7 bases align to TRBD2. The CDR3 is 15 amino acids. The V segment lost 0 bases and the J segment 9 bases; nucleotides outside the gene matches: 8. CDR1 LGHNA and CDR2 YSLEER come from the germline V gene. DNA of the CDR3: TGCGCCAGCAGCCAAGAGACCCGACTAGCAGTTGAGCAGTTCTTC. It yields the protein CASSQETRLAVEQFF.

The chain carries TRBV18 and TRBJ2-3; 8 bases line up with TRBD2. V lost 2 bases and J lost 7; bases outside the gene matches: 5. CDR3 length: 14 amino acids. The V gene's germline CDR1 is KGHSH and CDR2 LQKENI. The CDR3 loop is CASSPAGGFNTQYF. The DNA of the CDR3 is TGTGCCAGCTCACCAGCGGGGGGCTTCAATACGCAGTATTTT.

This clonotype has a handful of counts. Written as DNA, the CDR3 is TGTGCCAGCAGCCCTGGGGGTGGGGCCAACGTCCTGACTTTC. This sequence encodes CASSPGGGANVLTF. The chain recombines TRBV7-9 with TRBJ2-6; D is perhaps TRBD1 or TRBD2 (5 bases each). Germline CDR1 SEHNR, CDR2 FQNEAQ (reference sequence). V dropped 5 bases and J dropped 3 bases, with 8 bases sitting between them. CDR3 size: 14 residues.

This chain connects TRBV10-3 to TRBJ2-1; D is unclear. Germline V lookup: CDR1 ENHRY, CDR2 SYGVKD. The CDR3 sequence is 13 residues long. V was trimmed by 7 bases and J by 1 base, leaving 8 bases between them. CDR3 sequence reads: CAITADSYNEQFF. The CDR3 nucleotides read TGTGCCATCACGGCAGATTCCTACAATGAGCAGTTCTTC.

At least ten counts were recorded for this clonotype. The chain employs TRBV5-1 and TRBJ2-3, with 7 bases identical to TRBD2. The V and J ends lost 5 bases and 3 bases, in that order; junction bases with no gene match: 12. Per the germline V gene, CDR1 is SGHRS and CDR2 is YFSETQ. This CDR3 region has 16 residues. In nucleotides, the CDR3 is TGCGCCAGCAGGAGAGAGGAGGGAGGGATTACAGATACGCAGTATTTT. It codes for CASRREEGGITDTQYF.

The V call is TRBV9, the J call TRBJ1-5; D perhaps matches TRBD1 (6 bases). Per germline, CDR1 SGDLS and CDR2 YYNGEE. The V and J ends lost 0 bases and 5 bases respectively, with 12 bases between them. The CDR3 is 15 amino acids. Here the CDR3 DNA reads TGTGCCAGCAGCGTAGGAGGGGGGGCCCATCAGCCCCAGCATTTT. It translates to CASSVGGGAHQPQHF.

The chain employs TRBV7-9 and TRBJ2-5; TRBD2 agrees at 7 bases. CDR3 size: 15 residues. Germline V gene lookup returns CDR1 SEHNR and CDR2 FQNEAQ (reference sequence). The V segment lost 2 bases and the J segment 7 bases; nucleotides outside the gene matches: 10. CDR3 in DNA: TGTGCCAGCAGCTTATTGCCTGGACTAGACGGGACCCAGTACTTC. Translated: CASSLLPGLDGTQYF.

In this sample, this clonotype turned up a few times. The chain has TRBV12-3 or TRBV12-4 and TRBJ2-1, with D tentatively TRBD1 (7 bases). Between the trimmed V and J ends, which lost 2 bases and 8 bases, there was a span of 13 bases. The CDR3 contains 14 residues. The CDR3 is CASSLHPRGDEQFF. In DNA form, the CDR3 reads TGTGCCAGCAGTTTACATCCCAGGGGGGATGAGCAGTTCTTC.

This clonotype came up a few times. The CDR3 DNA follows: TGTGCCAGCAGCTTGGCTAGCGGGGGATCCTACGAGCAGTACTTC. Protein product: CASSLASGGSYEQYF. The chain uses TRBV5-5 and TRBJ2-7, with TRBD2 identical over 10 bases. Trimming removed 0 bases from V and 1 base from J; junction bases left unmatched: 1. The CDR3 covers 15 residues. From germline, CDR1 is SGHKS and CDR2 YYEKEE (reference sequence).

This clonotype was detected only a few times. The rearrangement joins TRBV29-1 to TRBJ2-2, with TRBD2 matching over 10 bases. Germline V gene lookup returns CDR1 SQVTM and CDR2 ANQGSEA. J lost 1 base, V lost 7 bases, and 6 bases had no gene match. There are 15 residues in the CDR3. CDR3 residues: CSGLRLAGNTGELFF. In nucleotides, the CDR3 is TGCAGCGGACTAAGACTAGCGGGGAACACCGGGGAGCTGTTTTTT.

The CDR3 region has the DNA TGTGCCAGCAGCCAAGCGTTGACGGTAGATACGCAGTATTTT. Its protein product is CASSQALTVDTQYF. The rearrangement links TRBV3-1 to TRBJ2-3, with no clear D. Per germline, CDR1 LGHDT and CDR2 YNNKEL (reference sequence). This CDR3 has 14 residues. The V end lost 1 base, the J end lost 5 bases, and 10 bases lay between the germline ends.

This clonotype was counted at least ten times. The rearrangement links TRBV7-8 to TRBJ2-5, with D tentatively TRBD2 (5 bases). The CDR3 extends over 16 amino acids. Germline lookup yields CDR1 SGHVS and CDR2 FQNEAQ. V lost 0 bases, J lost 2 bases, and 13 bases lay in between. The CDR3 DNA reads as TGTGCCAGCAGCTTAGCGCGCTCATCGGGGCAAGAGACCCAGTACTTC. Translating gives CASSLARSSGQETQYF.